One and the same sample provided the 28 T cell receptor beta chains below, sequenced in a study of blood T cells in healthy people across ages. Alongside a J-beta primer mix, a sample-barcoded 5' primer served in a second PCR lasting roughly 6 to 12 cycles. TCRdb reanalysed the 5' RACE reads using MiXCR and keeps one entry per CDR3 protein. The data hold 850,000 to 950,000 distinct CDR3 sequences, with more than 25% observed a single time. Sequencing used blood. The receptors come from a woman older than 75 in good health.

This rearrangement joins TRBV6-5 to TRBJ2-3; D is possibly TRBD2 (7 bases). Looked up from germline, CDR1 is MNHEY and CDR2 is SVGAGI. Trimming removed 9 bases at V and 6 bases at J, with 16 bases between. The CDR3 totals 13 residues. CDR3 DNA: TGTGCCAGTGAAAGGGGGGGAGACGATACGCAGTATTTT. This gives the protein CASERGGDDTQYF.

The J gene is TRBJ1-2, the V gene TRBV6-2 or TRBV6-3; TRBD1 is a possible D gene (6 bases). Trimming took 5 bases from V and 3 from J, leaving 16 bases between them. The CDR3 consists of 15 residues. In germline, CDR1 is MNHEY, CDR2 SVGEGT. The CDR3 coding sequence is TGTGCCAGCAGTGACCCCCAGGGGACCCACTATGGCTACACCTTC. It encodes CASSDPQGTHYGYTF.

This clonotype was seen repeatedly, ten times or more. The chain links TRBV28 to TRBJ2-7; D call uncertain. Germline CDR1 MDHEN, CDR2 SYDVKM. Trimming took 6 bases from V and 3 from J, leaving 6 bases between them. The CDR3 spans 11 residues. CDR3: CASREYYEQYF. The CDR3 region has the DNA TGTGCCAGCAGGGAATACTACGAGCAGTACTTC.

This clonotype was seen repeatedly, ten times or more. The V and J genes are TRBV6-5 and TRBJ2-3, with 9 positions matching TRBD1. Germline loops: CDR1 MNHEY, CDR2 SVGAGI. CDR3 length equals 16 residues. V was pared by 5 bases and J by 0 bases, with 6 bases of the junction left unmatched. The CDR3 loop is CASSLHRGLSTDTQYF. The CDR3 nucleotides are TGTGCCAGCAGTCTTCACAGGGGGCTGAGCACAGATACGCAGTATTTT.

J is TRBJ2-1 and V is TRBV11-2; D is perhaps TRBD2 (5 bases). Trimming pared 2 bases from V and 12 bases from J, leaving 17 bases between. The CDR3 contains 14 residues. The germline V gene encodes CDR1 SGHAT and CDR2 FQNNGV. CDR3 protein: CASSLSQIVRGQFF. In DNA, the CDR3 is TGTGCCAGCAGCTTATCGCAAATAGTCCGGGGGCAGTTCTTC.

This clonotype has a handful of counts. The chain combines TRBV28 with TRBJ1-2, with 7 bases matching TRBD1. V was clipped by 6 bases and J by 4 bases; unmatched bases: 8. The CDR3 has 14 residues. Germline loops: CDR1 MDHEN, CDR2 SYDVKM. This CDR3 is CASRKGTAIYGYTF. In DNA form, the CDR3 reads TGTGCCAGCAGAAAAGGGACAGCGATCTATGGCTACACCTTC.

On this clonotype: This may come from a read error, since a much larger clone is one base off. The V call is TRBV18, the J call TRBJ2-1; D might be TRBD2 (6 bases). Gene TRBJ2-7 matches the end of the DNA better, so the J call may be wrong. Germline assignment: CDR1 KGHSH and CDR2 LQKENI. The CDR3 has 14 residues. The CDR3 DNA is TGTGCCAGCTCACTGGGACTGGCCCACAATGAGCAGTACTTC. Translation: CASSLGLAHNEQYF.

This chain uses TRBV6-2 or TRBV6-3 with TRBJ2-3, with 9 bases fitting TRBD2. With V trimmed by 5 bases and J by 0 bases, 15 bases remained unmatched. Germline CDR1 reads MNHEY; CDR2 reads SVGEGT. This CDR3 has 19 amino acids. The CDR3 region is CASSPWGAGGQTSTDTQYF. DNA for the CDR3: TGTGCCAGCAGTCCCTGGGGAGCGGGGGGCCAAACTAGCACAGATACGCAGTATTTT.

In regard to this clonotype: This clone may be a read error of a much larger clone one base away. J is TRBJ2-1 and V is TRBV11-2, with D possibly matching TRBD1 (6 bases). Per germline, CDR1 SGHAT and CDR2 FQNNGV. This CDR3 has 16 amino acids. In DNA, the CDR3 is TGTGCCAGCAGCTTAGAGGCAGGGGACGCCTACGATGAGCAGTTCTTC. As protein: CASSLEAGDAYDEQFF.

The chain carries TRBV6-2 or TRBV6-3 and TRBJ2-2; D not resolved. Germline lookup yields CDR1 MNHEY and CDR2 SVGEGT. Between the trimmed V and J ends, which lost 7 bases and 0 bases, there was a span of 12 bases. This CDR3 has 15 amino acids. The CDR3, as DNA: TGTGCCAGCAAGCGCAGTGCAGCGAACACCGGGGAGCTGTTTTTT. This encodes CASKRSAANTGELFF.

This clonotype has a count of ten or more. The chain is built from TRBV7-9 and TRBJ2-7, with D perhaps TRBD1 or TRBD2 (6 bases each). CDR3 length: 15 amino acids. Trimming shortened V by 2 bases and J by 2 bases, and 13 bases separated the two germline ends. The germline V gene has CDR1 SEHNR and CDR2 FQNEAQ (reference sequence). The CDR3 is CASSLRTGAAYEQYF. The CDR3 DNA reads TGTGCCAGCAGCTTAAGGACGGGGGCCGCCTACGAGCAGTACTTC.

This clonotype showed up just a few times. The V gene is TRBV15, the J gene TRBJ1-2; possible D gene TRBD1, 5 bases. There are 15 residues in the CDR3. With 5 bases removed from V and 8 bases from J, the gap between germline ends came to 21 bases. Germline V CDR1 and CDR2: LNHNV, YYDKDF (reference sequence). CDR3 amino acids: CATSPSQEGLSGYTF. The CDR3 DNA reads as TGTGCCACCAGCCCCAGTCAGGAGGGGTTGTCAGGCTACACCTTC.

This chain joins TRBV3-1 and TRBJ1-1; 7 positions agree with TRBD1. The length of the CDR3 is 14 residues. With V trimmed by 4 bases and J by 11 bases, 13 bases remained unmatched. The V gene's germline CDR1 is LGHDT and CDR2 YNNKEL (reference sequence). The CDR3 DNA follows: TGTGCCAGCAGCCCGGGACAGAGGACGACAGATGCTTTCTTT. It specifies CASSPGQRTTDAFF.

There are many counts of this clonotype. The chain recombines TRBV20-1 with TRBJ1-5; D gene uncertain. CDR1 and CDR2 from the germline V gene are DFQATT and SNEGSKA (reference sequence). V was shortened by 1 base and J by 1 base, with 11 bases between the two germline ends. The CDR3 loop spans 15 amino acids. The CDR3 DNA reads as TGCAGTGCTAGAGTCATAGGGCAGAGCAATCAGCCCCAGCATTTT. Encoded protein: CSARVIGQSNQPQHF.

Points on this clonotype: A single base separates this from a much larger clone, so it may be a read error. V gene TRBV7-8 combines with J gene TRBJ2-3; 7 positions agree with TRBD2. V shed 5 bases and J 4 bases; nucleotides not matched to a gene: 12. The germline V gene encodes CDR1 SGHVS and CDR2 FQNEAQ. The CDR3 has 16 amino acids. CDR3 sequence reads: CASSTLAERSADTQYF. The CDR3, as DNA: TGTGCCAGCAGCACCCTAGCGGAGAGGTCTGCAGATACGCAGTATTTT.

Ten or more counts support this clonotype. The V and J genes are TRBV28 and TRBJ2-7; 9 positions agree with TRBD1. With V trimmed by 2 bases and J by 1 base, 3 bases remained unmatched. The CDR3 is 15 residues long. Per the germline V gene, CDR1 is MDHEN and CDR2 is SYDVKM. In DNA, the CDR3 is TGTGCCAGCAGTTTAGTGGGACAGGGATCCTACGAGCAGTACTTC. This codes for CASSLVGQGSYEQYF.

At least ten counts were recorded for this clonotype. The genes are TRBV6-5 and TRBJ2-1; 7 bases map to TRBD2. Per germline, CDR1 MNHEY and CDR2 SVGAGI. CDR3 length: 15 amino acids. The J segment lost 5 bases and the V segment lost 5 bases, leaving 9 bases of the junction unmatched. As DNA, the CDR3 is TGTGCCAGCAGTAGACTAGCTGGTCACGACAATGAGCAGTTCTTC. Translation gives CASSRLAGHDNEQFF.

V usage is TRBV7-8 and J usage is TRBJ1-5; D is possibly TRBD1 (5 bases). The CDR3 is made up of 16 amino acids. The V end was cut by 4 bases, the J end by 1 base, with 14 bases between. The germline gives CDR1 SGHVS, CDR2 FQNEAQ. This CDR3 reads CASSYTQGRSNQPQHF. CDR3 sequence (DNA): TGTGCCAGCAGCTATACCCAGGGCAGGAGCAATCAGCCCCAGCATTTT.

Turning to this clonotype: One end of the junction fails to match germline, which may point to a read error. For the CDR3, the DNA is TGCGTCAGCAGCCTCGTCGATGCAACTAATGAAAAACTGTTTTTT. Translating it yields CVSSLVDATNEKLFF. The chain recombines TRBV5-1 with TRBJ1-4; D unclear. CDR1 SGHRS and CDR2 YFSETQ come from the germline V gene. The length of the CDR3 is 15 residues.

This rearrangement joins TRBV12-3 or TRBV12-4 to TRBJ2-3; maybe TRBD1 (5 bases). The CDR3 consists of 12 residues. Trimming cost V 7 bases and J 6 bases, with 11 bases left between them. The DNA for the CDR3 is TGTGCCAGCACCCCAGGGTGGGATACGCAGTATTTT. Protein product: CASTPGWDTQYF.

V and J are TRBV7-2 and TRBJ2-2; D uncertain. Germline lookup yields CDR1 SGHTA and CDR2 FQGNSA. There are 15 residues in the CDR3. V was trimmed by 3 bases and J by 4 bases, leaving 12 bases between them. The CDR3 spells CASSFHGPGTGELFF. CDR3 nucleotides: TGTGCCAGCAGCTTCCATGGGCCTGGCACCGGGGAGCTGTTTTTT.

The chain uses TRBV30 and TRBJ1-4; 10 bases fit TRBD1. This CDR3 region has 17 residues. In germline, CDR1 is GTSNPN, CDR2 SVGIG (reference sequence). Trimming took 2 bases from V and 3 from J; bases not matched to a gene: 9. The DNA for the CDR3 is TGTGCCTGGAGTTTCGGGACAGGGGCCGTCTCTAATGAAAAACTGTTTTTT. Translating it yields CAWSFGTGAVSNEKLFF.

Regarding this clonotype: This could be a read error, since a much larger clone is one nucleotide away. This chain uses TRBV7-2 with TRBJ2-7; D uncertain. Per germline, CDR1 SGHTA and CDR2 FQGNSA. Trimming took 5 bases from V and 5 from J, leaving 10 bases between them. There are 12 residues in the CDR3. The CDR3 DNA sequence: TGTGCCAGCAGCCGCGCTGGCAACGAGCAGTACTTC. Translating gives CASSRAGNEQYF.

This clonotype was detected a few times. This sequence may be a read error, since a much larger clone differs from it by one base. This chain joins TRBV3-1 and TRBJ2-5; 12 nucleotides match TRBD2. Losses at the gene ends were 2 bases for V and 11 bases for J; bases not matched to a gene: 12. The CDR3 extends over 16 amino acids. Looked up from germline, CDR1 is LGHDT and CDR2 is YNNKEL (reference sequence). The CDR3 nucleotides read TGTGCCAGCAGCCAAAACCCGACTAGCGGGGGCCGGGGGCAGTACTTC. Its translation is CASSQNPTSGGRGQYF.

The sample holds a few counts of this clonotype. A much bigger clone sits one base away, suggesting this may be a read error. The chain combines TRBV20-1 with TRBJ2-5; perhaps D is TRBD1 or TRBD2 (6 bases each). V was shortened by 6 bases and J by 4 bases, with 12 bases between the two germline ends. This CDR3 has 12 amino acids. Germline V gene data show CDR1 as DFQATT and CDR2 as SNEGSKA (reference sequence). CDR3 in amino acids: CSAMGGGETQYF. CDR3 DNA: TGCAGTGCCATGGGGGGCGGAGAGACCCAGTACTTC.

This chain links TRBV25-1 with TRBJ1-4; no definite D call. Between the trimmed V and J ends, which lost 2 bases and 1 base, there was a span of 11 bases. The CDR3 sequence is 16 residues long. Germline loops: CDR1 MGHDK, CDR2 SYGVNS. Written as DNA, the CDR3 is TGTGCCAGCAGTGAAGGAATAAGGGTAACTAATGAAAAACTGTTTTTT. It specifies CASSEGIRVTNEKLFF.

This clonotype was detected many times. The chain couples TRBV20-1 to TRBJ2-5, with D perhaps matching TRBD2 (5 bases). Trimming took off 3 bases at V and 5 bases at J, with 13 bases between the two ends. This CDR3 is built from 13 residues. Germline V CDR1 and CDR2: DFQATT, SNEGSKA (reference sequence). CDR3 coding DNA: TGCAGTGCTAGTTTGGCGGGCGCGGAGACCCAGTACTTC. Its protein product is CSASLAGAETQYF.

The sample holds many counts of this clonotype. The CDR3 nucleotides are TGTGCCAGCAGTAAAATGACAGGGTGGGCGGAGACCCAGTACTTC. It encodes CASSKMTGWAETQYF. J is TRBJ2-5 and V is TRBV6-6, with 7 bases fitting TRBD1. CDR1 is MNHNY and CDR2 is SVGAGI in the germline V gene (reference sequence). This CDR3 has 15 amino acids. J gave up 5 bases and V 5 bases, and 11 bases lay outside the gene matches.